These 27 T cell receptor beta chains originate from one sample sequenced in a study of T-cell memory formation after mild COVID-19. Each CDR3 protein is one row after TCRdb ran MiXCR on the 5' RACE reads. The top ten clones hold under 25% of a sample with 300,000 to 350,000 distinct CDR3 sequences, roughly 19% of them seen once. Input material: PBMCs or a T cell subset sorted from them (not recorded which). The receptor source for this set is a man between 18 and 35 years old who had mild COVID-19 (a few samples of this study predate the infection). Cell type and time point are not known.

The chain combines TRBV5-1 with TRBJ1-1, with TRBD1 matching over 7 bases. The CDR3 runs to 14 residues. Per germline, CDR1 SGHRS and CDR2 YFSETQ. Trimming at V came to 1 base and at J to 4 bases, leaving 4 bases not matched to a gene. In DNA form, the CDR3 reads TGCGCCAGCAGCTTGACAGGGGTGGCCACTGAAGCTTTCTTT. It specifies CASSLTGVATEAFF.

V gene TRBV10-3 combines with J gene TRBJ2-7; 7 nucleotides match TRBD1. CDR1 and CDR2 (germline): ENHRY, SYGVKD. With 3 bases clipped from V and 4 bases from J, the junction kept 9 bases outside the gene matches. The length of the CDR3 is 15 residues. The CDR3 region has the DNA TGTGCCATCAGTGATCCGAGGGGGCACGGGTACGAGCAGTACTTC. Translation: CAISDPRGHGYEQYF.

The rearrangement joins TRBV9 to TRBJ1-1; D is undetermined. Looked up from germline, CDR1 is SGDLS and CDR2 is YYNGEE. Trimming took off 7 bases at V and 0 bases at J, with 13 bases between the two ends. CDR3 length: 14 residues. The CDR3 here is CASGPGQLNTEAFF. CDR3 nucleotides: TGTGCCAGCGGTCCGGGTCAGTTGAACACTGAAGCTTTCTTT.

The chain has TRBV4-1 and TRBJ1-2; D is unresolved. The CDR3 spans 13 residues. V lost 3 bases and J 7 bases, leaving 12 bases between the germline ends. Germline CDR1 is MGHRA and CDR2 is YSYEKL. CDR3 amino acids: CASSHSGAGGYTF. CDR3 in DNA: TGCGCCAGCAGCCATTCAGGAGCGGGTGGCTACACCTTC.

The chain is built from TRBV5-1 and TRBJ2-1; 8 nucleotides line up with TRBD2. CDR3 size: 13 residues. Per germline, CDR1 SGHRS and CDR2 YFSETQ. The V segment lost 2 bases and the J segment 7 bases; nucleotides outside the gene matches: 2. This chain's CDR3 is CASSFAGGNEQFF. In DNA, the CDR3 is TGCGCCAGCAGCTTTGCGGGGGGAAATGAGCAGTTCTTC.

This clonotype appeared once. The rearrangement links TRBV7-9 to TRBJ1-2; D might be TRBD1 (5 bases). This CDR3 contains 14 residues. Trimming left V 3 bases short and J 6 bases short, with 14 bases between. The germline CDR1 and CDR2 sequences are SEHNR and FQNEAQ (reference sequence). In nucleotides, the CDR3 is TGTGCCAGCAGCTTCCCGTGGGGGGACGATGGCTACACCTTC. Protein product: CASSFPWGDDGYTF. Variable domain in full (rest from reference TRBV7-9 and TRBJ1-2): DTGVSQNPRHKITKRGQNVTFRCDPISEHNRLYWYRQTLGQGPEFLTYFQNEAQLEKSRLLSDRFSAERPKGSFSTLEIQRTEQGDSAMYLCASSFPWGDDGYTFGSGTRLTVV.

This clonotype was detected only a few times. J is TRBJ1-2 and V is TRBV20-1, with D unclear. The CDR3 is 12 amino acids. Germline CDR1 is DFQATT and CDR2 is SNEGSKA (reference sequence). V was pared by 3 bases and J by 4 bases, with 9 bases between. CDR3 DNA sequence: TGCAGTGCTAGCGACCCCATCTATGGCTACACCTTC. This gives the protein CSASDPIYGYTF.

The rearrangement uses TRBV5-6 and TRBJ2-7; the D call may be TRBD1 or TRBD2 (5 bases each). Germline-derived CDR1 and CDR2 are SGHDT and YYEEEE. The CDR3 is 13 residues long. V was clipped by 4 bases and J by 6 bases, with 14 bases between them. CDR3 sequence reads: CASSRDRSREQYF. DNA of the CDR3: TGTGCCAGCAGCCGGGACCGCTCTCGCGAGCAGTACTTC.

The V gene is TRBV5-4, the J gene TRBJ2-6, with no clear D. This CDR3 contains 13 residues. With 4 bases removed from V and 4 bases from J, the gap between germline ends came to 6 bases. Looked up from germline, CDR1 is SGHNT and CDR2 is YYREEE (reference sequence). As DNA, the CDR3 is TGTGCCAGCAGCGTAACAGGGGCCAACGTCCTGACTTTC. Translated: CASSVTGANVLTF.

The chain carries TRBV7-8 and TRBJ2-3, with D hard to call. The CDR3 totals 13 residues. Germline CDR1 reads SGHVS; CDR2 reads FQNEAQ. Trimming stripped 1 base from V and 5 bases from J, with 7 bases between. CDR3 sequence: CASSLVREDTQYF. The CDR3 nucleotides are TGTGCCAGCAGCTTAGTTCGCGAAGATACGCAGTATTTT.

The V call is TRBV28, the J call TRBJ1-1; D gene unclear. Looked up from germline, CDR1 is MDHEN and CDR2 is SYDVKM. V lost 6 bases and J 6 bases, leaving 11 bases between the germline ends. CDR3 length equals 12 residues. CDR3 region: CASSPYGPEAFF. The CDR3 nucleotides read TGTGCCAGCAGCCCCTATGGGCCTGAAGCTTTCTTT.

The V gene is TRBV3-1, the J gene TRBJ2-7, with TRBD1 as a possible D gene (5 bases). From germline, CDR1 is LGHDT and CDR2 YNNKEL (reference sequence). CDR3 length: 16 residues. V was clipped by 4 bases and J by 3 bases, with 19 bases between them. This CDR3 is CASSPPQVDTFYEQYF. In nucleotides, the CDR3 is TGTGCCAGCAGCCCCCCACAGGTTGACACCTTCTACGAGCAGTACTTC.

This clonotype has just a few counts. This sequence joins TRBV11-2 and TRBJ2-3, with 8 bases identical to TRBD2. Germline V CDR1 and CDR2: SGHAT, FQNNGV. CDR3 length equals 15 residues. The V gene end was trimmed by 0 bases and the J gene end by 4 bases; junction bases not matched to a gene: 3. CDR3 region: CASSLERGASDTQYF. The CDR3 nucleotides read TGTGCCAGCAGCTTAGAGCGGGGGGCCTCAGATACGCAGTATTTT.

The chain couples TRBV14 to TRBJ1-6, with unresolved D. Looked up from germline, CDR1 is SGHDN and CDR2 is FVKESK. The CDR3 is 13 amino acids. V lost 6 bases and J lost 8, with 11 bases in between. CDR3 loop: CASRRDWHSPLHF. In DNA, the CDR3 is TGTGCCAGCAGACGCGATTGGCATTCACCCCTCCACTTT.

This clonotype was seen a few times. The rearrangement uses TRBV4-1 and TRBJ2-1; D might be TRBD2 (5 bases). Deletions cut 3 bases from V and 15 bases from J, with 15 bases between. This CDR3 is 12 amino acids long. Germline CDR1 MGHRA, CDR2 YSYEKL. CDR3 loop: CASSQAGIRMFF. CDR3 nucleotides: TGCGCCAGCAGCCAGGCCGGGATTAGGATGTTCTTC.

The gene calls are TRBV11-3 and TRBJ2-2; TRBD1 might be the D (5 bases). V lost 5 bases and J lost 4, with 17 bases in between. The CDR3 is 16 amino acids. The germline gives CDR1 SGHNT, CDR2 YENEEA. This chain's CDR3 is CASSRLHADSTGELFF. The DNA of the CDR3 is TGTGCCAGCAGCCGCCTCCACGCCGACAGCACCGGGGAGCTGTTTTTT.

The CDR3, as DNA: TGTGCCAGCCGGCCGGGACAGGGTCTGGCTGGAAACACCATATATTTT. It translates to CASRPGQGLAGNTIYF. The V and J genes are TRBV28 and TRBJ1-3; 9 bases align to TRBD1. With 8 bases clipped from V and 2 bases from J, the junction kept 10 bases outside the gene matches. Germline loops: CDR1 MDHEN, CDR2 SYDVKM. CDR3 length: 16 amino acids.

This chain uses TRBV5-1 with TRBJ2-7; D call uncertain. Trimming cost V 0 bases and J 2 bases, with 9 bases left between them. The CDR3 has 14 residues. Germline CDR1 and CDR2: SGHRS and YFSETQ. The chain's CDR3 is CASSLVSVAYEQYF. CDR3 bases: TGCGCCAGCAGCTTGGTCTCGGTAGCCTACGAGCAGTACTTC.

The chain carries TRBV20-1 and TRBJ1-5; the match to TRBD1 covers 8 bases. CDR1 is DFQATT, CDR2 SNEGSKA, per germline (reference sequence). The CDR3 sequence is 13 residues long. V shed 6 bases, J shed 3 bases, and the junction held 4 bases outside the gene matches. The CDR3 spells CSAWTGFNQPQHF. As DNA, the CDR3 is TGCAGTGCCTGGACAGGGTTCAATCAGCCCCAGCATTTT.

This clonotype was observed a few times. CDR3 sequence: CGVVDRQSTDTQYF. CDR3 coding DNA: TGCGGGGTGGTCGACAGACAAAGCACAGATACGCAGTATTTT. This rearrangement joins TRBV29-1 to TRBJ2-3, with D possibly being TRBD1 (5 bases). The CDR3 spans 14 residues. CDR1 and CDR2 from the germline V gene are SQVTM and ANQGSEA.

The V call is TRBV20-1, the J call TRBJ2-1; D possibly matches TRBD1 or TRBD2 (6 bases each). Germline CDR1 reads DFQATT; CDR2 reads SNEGSKA (reference sequence). With 1 base removed from V and 1 base from J, the gap between germline ends came to 11 bases. The length of the CDR3 is 15 residues. The DNA for the CDR3 is TGCAGTGCTAGAGGAGGGGGGACATCCTACAATGAGCAGTTCTTC. This translates into CSARGGGTSYNEQFF.

This clonotype was counted a single time. V usage is TRBV6-1 and J usage is TRBJ1-2; D unclear. There are 12 residues in the CDR3. Per the germline V gene, CDR1 is MNHNS and CDR2 is SASEGT. Trimming removed 0 bases at V and 7 bases at J, with 6 bases between. The DNA for the CDR3 is TGTGCCAGCAGTGAAGCGGGGATTGGCTACACCTTC. Translating it yields CASSEAGIGYTF.

The chain uses TRBV6-2 or TRBV6-3 and TRBJ1-5; D unresolved. The CDR3 is 13 residues long. Germline lookup yields CDR1 MNHEY and CDR2 SVGEGT. V dropped 8 bases and J dropped 1 base, with 9 bases sitting between them. CDR3 amino acids: CASVSLSNQPQHF. CDR3 sequence (DNA): TGTGCCAGCGTCTCGCTGAGCAATCAGCCCCAGCATTTT.

The V and J genes are TRBV4-1 and TRBJ2-7, with unresolved D. V gave up 4 bases and J gave up 0 bases, with 10 bases separating them. Per the germline V gene, CDR1 is MGHRA and CDR2 is YSYEKL. The CDR3 has 14 amino acids. The CDR3 bases are TGCGCCAGCAGCCGAAACCCGAGCTCCTACGAGCAGTACTTC. Its translation: CASSRNPSSYEQYF.

This clonotype was seen more than once but under ten times. This rearrangement joins TRBV3-1 to TRBJ2-1; 8 positions agree with TRBD2. This CDR3 has 13 amino acids. Per the germline V gene, CDR1 is LGHDT and CDR2 is YNNKEL (reference sequence). The V segment lost 2 bases and the J segment 9 bases; nucleotides outside the gene matches: 3. CDR3 DNA: TGTGCCAGCAGCCAACAGACTAGCGCTGAGCAGTTCTTC. It codes for CASSQQTSAEQFF.

The chain is built from TRBV7-2 and TRBJ2-7; D gene unclear. V was pared by 5 bases and J by 4 bases, with 18 bases between. Germline loops: CDR1 SGHTA, CDR2 FQGNSA. The CDR3 length is 15 residues. CDR3 loop: CASSHLDAENYEQYF. The CDR3 DNA sequence: TGTGCCAGCAGCCACCTGGACGCGGAGAATTACGAGCAGTACTTC. Supplemented by reference TRBV7-2 and TRBJ2-7, the full variable domain reads GAGVSQSPSNKVTEKGKDVELRCDPISGHTALYWYRQSLGQGLEFLIYFQGNSAPDKSGLPSDRFSAERTGGSVSTLTIQRTQQEDSAVYLCASSHLDAENYEQYFGPGTRLTVT.

Ten or more counts support this clonotype. This chain connects TRBV6-2 or TRBV6-3 to TRBJ2-5, with D possibly TRBD1 on 5 matching bases. V gave up 6 bases and J gave up 2 bases, with 7 bases separating them. The CDR3 contains 12 residues. Germline V CDR1 and CDR2: MNHEY, SVGEGT. CDR3 amino acids: CASSDSQETQYF. For the CDR3, the DNA is TGTGCCAGCAGCGACAGTCAAGAGACCCAGTACTTC.